This TCR beta chain stems from a study of human T cells and chemical hapten exposure. V was cut by 8 bases and J by 5 bases, with 19 bases left in between. The CDR3 extends over 14 amino acids. Germline lookup yields CDR1 MNHEY and CDR2 SVGAGI. From the RACE reads, TCRdb called clonotypes with MiXCR, one entry per CDR3 protein. The table records over 70,000 distinct CDR3 sequences, about 14% of them present only once. This sample's time point: pre-sensitization, week 0. Treatment of the sample: therapeutic diphenylcyclopropenone sensitization with weekly scalp DPC. Sequencing used whole blood, obtained in connection with sensitization to the hapten diphenylcyclopropenone (DPC). V and J are TRBV6-5 and TRBJ2-7; D could derive from TRBD1 or TRBD2 (5 bases each). The sequence came from a woman between 45 and 60 years old with alopecia areata. Some clones in this sample may be carry-over from other donors' samples. As DNA, the CDR3 is TGTGCCAGCGGACATCTCGGGACCAGTCACGAGCAGTACTTC. Protein sequence: CASGHLGTSHEQYF.